These 2 T cell receptor beta chains were sequenced from one sample in a study of blood T cell repertoires in COVID-19 (dated by TCRdb to the early 2020s). Library preparation was by the immunoSEQ multiplex PCR assay. The table comes from immuneACCESS by way of TCRdb, which keeps in-frame sequences with V and J called. Part of the clones is missing from these tables; in studies checked, under half for an unresolved V gene and the rest for unknown reasons. The sample has more than 150,000 clones on record, approximately 79% of them singletons. Approximately 15% of the sample goes to the ten largest clones. The sequencing input was peripheral blood. Receptors were obtained from a young man with active or convalescent COVID-19.

The chain is built from TRBV24-1 and TRBJ2-1, with 7 bases fitting TRBD2. Germline V gene sequence: CDR1 KGHDR, CDR2 SFDVKD. The trim removed 1 base at V and 9 bases at J, leaving 5 bases unmatched. This CDR3 spans 14 amino acids. The CDR3 protein is CATSDFWGGGEQFF. The CDR3, as DNA: TGTGCCACCAGTGATTTTTGGGGCGGGGGTGAGCAGTTCTTC.

The gene calls are TRBV6-5 and TRBJ2-2, with D maybe TRBD1 (5 bases). This CDR3 spans 13 amino acids. Germline V gene data show CDR1 as MNHEY and CDR2 as SVGAGI. The germline V and J ends were trimmed by 6 bases and 1 base, with 6 bases remaining between them. The CDR3: CASRQGNTGELFF. The DNA for the CDR3 is TGTGCCAGCAGGCAGGGGAACACCGGGGAGCTGTTTTTT.